The 24 T cell receptor beta chains given below trace back to one sample, sequenced in a study of cytomegalovirus exposure and HLA in healthy donors. The PCR contained 60 Vbeta and 13 Jbeta primers. The assay was immunoSEQ multiplex PCR, and TCRdb's table has in-frame clones only and misses some. Of 45,000 to 65,000 clones listed, 72% are singletons. Sequenced input: PBMCs. The receptor set was obtained from a woman aged 45-59 years in good health and CMV-seropositive.

V gene TRBV5-1 combines with J gene TRBJ2-7, with TRBD2 matching 13 bases. The ends lost 9 bases at V and 4 bases at J; junction bases unmatched: 16. CDR3 length: 17 amino acids. Germline V gene sequence: CDR1 SGHRS, CDR2 YFSETQ. This CDR3 reads CATKYLLAGGPRYEQYF. The CDR3 DNA sequence: TGCGCCACCAAGTACTTACTAGCGGGAGGGCCTCGGTACGAGCAGTACTTC. The full variable domain, its missing parts supplied by reference TRBV5-1 and TRBJ2-7, is KAGVTQTPRYLIKTRGQQVTLSCSPISGHRSVSWYQQTPGQGLQFLFEYFSETQRNKGNFPGRFSGRQFSNSRSEMNVSTLELGDSALYLCATKYLLAGGPRYEQYFGPGTRLTVT.

This chain joins TRBV4-3 and TRBJ2-1; no definite D call. Germline CDR1 is LGHNA and CDR2 is YSLEER. CDR3 length: 16 residues. V was trimmed by 1 base and J by 1 base, leaving 11 bases between them. The CDR3: CASSQVDLGSYNEQFF. CDR3 nucleotides: TGCGCCAGCAGCCAAGTAGATCTAGGATCCTACAATGAGCAGTTCTTC.

With respect to this clone: At one end the junction does not follow the germline gene, possibly because of a read error. J is TRBJ1-2 and V is TRBV28; D possibly corresponds to TRBD1 (6 bases). CDR1 and CDR2 (germline): MDHEN, SYDVKM. The CDR3 totals 11 residues. This chain's CDR3 is CASSSSGHSHF. For the CDR3, the DNA is TGTGCCAGCAGTTCATCGGGACACTCACACTTC.

The gene calls are TRBV9 and TRBJ2-1; D possibly corresponds to TRBD2 (6 bases). Germline loops: CDR1 SGDLS, CDR2 YYNGEE. Between the trimmed V and J ends, which lost 4 bases and 6 bases, there was a span of 17 bases. The CDR3 consists of 15 residues. The CDR3 DNA reads TGTGCCAGCAGCCCCTGGGAGGCAGGGACCAATGAGCAGTTCTTC. It encodes CASSPWEAGTNEQFF.

This clone was observed a single time. The V and J genes are TRBV28 and TRBJ1-5, with TRBD1 as a possible D gene (6 bases). The CDR3 is 16 amino acids. Between the trimmed V and J ends, which lost 3 bases and 3 bases, there was a span of 15 bases. Germline V lookup: CDR1 MDHEN, CDR2 SYDVKM. The CDR3 region has the DNA TGTGCCAGCAGTTTTTCCCCAGGGGTCCTCAATCAGCCCCAGCATTTT. This codes for CASSFSPGVLNQPQHF.

This chain joins TRBV2 and TRBJ2-2; TRBD1 matches 9 bases. The CDR3 is 15 amino acids. The V and J ends lost 7 bases and 5 bases, in that order; junction bases with no gene match: 8. Germline-derived CDR1 and CDR2 are SNHLY and FYNNEI. DNA for the CDR3: TGTGCCAGCAAAATGGGACAGGGACGTACCGGGGAGCTGTTTTTT. Residues: CASKMGQGRTGELFF.

The CDR3 protein is CASSLGDRPTYGYTF. In DNA form, the CDR3 reads TGTGCCAGCAGCTTGGGGGACAGGCCAACCTATGGCTACACCTTC. The chain uses TRBV5-6 and TRBJ1-2; the match to TRBD1 covers 8 bases. Germline CDR1 reads SGHDT; CDR2 reads YYEEEE. J gave up 4 bases and V 0 bases, and 5 bases lay outside the gene matches. This CDR3 spans 15 amino acids.

This clone was seen only once. The chain employs TRBV7-9 and TRBJ1-5; maybe TRBD1 (5 bases). The CDR3 length is 15 residues. Germline V lookup: CDR1 SEHNR, CDR2 FQNEAQ (reference sequence). Between the trimmed V and J ends, which lost 1 base and 3 bases, there was a span of 10 bases. CDR3 DNA: TGTGCCAGCAGCTTAGGACAGAGTGACAATCAGCCCCAGCATTTT. Translation: CASSLGQSDNQPQHF.

This clone is a singleton in its sample. The J gene is TRBJ2-5, the V gene TRBV7-9, with a possible D match to TRBD2 (6 bases). The V end was cut by 0 bases, the J end by 8 bases, with 13 bases between. This CDR3 is 14 amino acids long. Per germline, CDR1 SEHNR and CDR2 FQNEAQ (reference sequence). The chain's CDR3 is CASSLAGGRETQYF. DNA for the CDR3: TGTGCCAGCAGCTTAGCCGGGGGAAGGGAAACCCAGTACTTC. The whole variable domain, remainder taken from reference TRBV7-9 and TRBJ2-5, is DTGVSQNPRHKITKRGQNVTFRCDPISEHNRLYWYRQTLGQGPEFLTYFQNEAQLEKSRLLSDRFSAERPKGSFSTLEIQRTEQGDSAMYLCASSLAGGRETQYFGPGTRLLVL.

This clone was detected a few times. V gene TRBV20-1 combines with J gene TRBJ2-7, with D possibly being TRBD2 (5 bases). V dropped 3 bases and J dropped 3 bases, with 6 bases sitting between them. Germline-derived CDR1 and CDR2 are DFQATT and SNEGSKA (reference sequence). This CDR3 is 11 amino acids long. The CDR3 bases are TGCAGTGCTAGCGGAGGCTACGAGCAGTACTTC. This codes for CSASGGYEQYF.

The CDR3 protein is CASSDPDRGHKQYF. CDR3 sequence (DNA): TGTGCCAGCAGCGACCCGGACAGGGGTCACAAGCAGTACTTC. The V and J genes are TRBV7-3 and TRBJ2-7, with 9 bases lining up with TRBD1. The germline V gene has CDR1 SGHTA and CDR2 FQGTGA. This CDR3 contains 14 residues. V trimming: 5 bases; J trimming: 8 bases; junction bases outside the gene matches: 10.

The chain combines TRBV29-1 with TRBJ2-5; no definite D call. CDR1 SQVTM and CDR2 ANQGSEA come from the germline V gene. The CDR3 spans 13 residues. V shed 6 bases and J shed 3 bases, with 14 bases lying between them. CDR3 nucleotides: TGCAGCGTGCCCCACTTCCTAGAAGAGACCCAGTACTTC. It codes for CSVPHFLEETQYF.

CDR3 DNA: TGCGCCAGCAGCGCGGGACTAGCGGATGAGCAGTTCTTC. Its translation is CASSAGLADEQFF. This rearrangement joins TRBV5-1 to TRBJ2-1; TRBD2 aligns across 11 bases. Germline V lookup: CDR1 SGHRS, CDR2 YFSETQ. This CDR3 comprises 13 residues. The J segment lost 8 bases and the V segment lost 4 bases, leaving 2 bases of the junction unmatched.

The chain recombines TRBV14 with TRBJ2-5; a possible D gene is TRBD2 (6 bases). Between the trimmed V and J ends, which lost 0 bases and 5 bases, there was a span of 19 bases. The germline CDR1 and CDR2 sequences are SGHDN and FVKESK. The CDR3 covers 17 residues. DNA of the CDR3: TGTGCCAGCAGCCAAGATCGGCGGGGCCGGGGTCTCGAGACCCAGTACTTC. It is translated as CASSQDRRGRGLETQYF.

The sample holds a few counts of this clone. This rearrangement joins TRBV7-6 to TRBJ1-1, with no clear D. CDR3 length: 13 residues. From germline, CDR1 is SGHVS and CDR2 FNYEAQ. Trimming took 5 bases from V and 3 from J, leaving 10 bases between them. The CDR3 DNA sequence: TGTGCCAGCAGCCAAGCGCCGGACACTGAAGCTTTCTTT. Protein sequence: CASSQAPDTEAFF.

The rearrangement uses TRBV7-2 and TRBJ2-7; D might be TRBD2 (5 bases). In germline, CDR1 is SGHTA, CDR2 FQGNSA. Between the trimmed V and J ends, which lost 2 bases and 2 bases, there was a span of 7 bases. CDR3 length: 13 residues. The CDR3 nucleotides are TGTGCCAGCAGCTTACCCGGGACCTACGAGCAGTACTTC. As protein: CASSLPGTYEQYF.

The genes are TRBV5-6 and TRBJ2-5; TRBD1 aligns across 8 bases. The CDR3 sequence is 14 residues long. Looked up from germline, CDR1 is SGHDT and CDR2 is YYEEEE. After removal of 4 bases from V and 2 bases from J, the junction contained 4 bases not matched to a gene. Here the CDR3 DNA reads TGTGCCAGCAGCCCCTGGGACAGGCAAGAGACCCAGTACTTC. Translation: CASSPWDRQETQYF.

The rearrangement uses TRBV14 and TRBJ1-4, with 7 nucleotides matching TRBD1. The V and J ends lost 4 bases and 4 bases, in that order; junction bases with no gene match: 6. Germline V gives CDR1 SGHDN, CDR2 FVKESK. The CDR3 spans 15 residues. CDR3 coding DNA: TGTGCCAGCAGCCTACGGACAGGACTTAATGAAAAACTGTTTTTT. It specifies CASSLRTGLNEKLFF.

The V gene is TRBV15, the J gene TRBJ1-2; D is uncertain. Germline CDR1 and CDR2: LNHNV and YYDKDF (reference sequence). The CDR3 contains 15 residues. V was trimmed by 0 bases and J by 4 bases, leaving 12 bases between them. The CDR3 DNA sequence: TGTGCCACCAGCAGAGATCACGGTGCAGGCTATGGCTACACCTTC. It is translated as CATSRDHGAGYGYTF.

The V gene is TRBV30, the J gene TRBJ1-1; D not certain. V lost 5 bases and J 0 bases, leaving 13 bases between the germline ends. Per germline, CDR1 GTSNPN and CDR2 SVGIG (reference sequence). The CDR3 extends over 14 amino acids. The CDR3: CAWGPGGMNTEAFF. The CDR3 bases are TGTGCCTGGGGCCCCGGCGGAATGAACACTGAAGCTTTCTTT.

This chain joins TRBV2 and TRBJ2-7; a weak D match, TRBD2 (5 bases). V was shortened by 6 bases and J by 9 bases, with 21 bases between the two germline ends. The CDR3 sequence is 14 residues long. CDR1 and CDR2 (germline): SNHLY, FYNNEI. CDR3 nucleotide sequence: TGTGCCAGCAGAGGGAGAGGTGGTTCCCCCGGGCAGTACTTC. Encoded protein: CASRGRGGSPGQYF.

The chain is built from TRBV5-1 and TRBJ2-5, with 8 bases that match TRBD2. This CDR3 region has 14 residues. V shed 5 bases and J 5 bases; nucleotides not matched to a gene: 8. Germline V gene lookup returns CDR1 SGHRS and CDR2 YFSETQ. CDR3 sequence reads: CASRPGLVEETQYF. CDR3 bases: TGCGCCAGCAGACCGGGACTAGTTGAGGAGACCCAGTACTTC.

This rearrangement joins TRBV6-1 to TRBJ2-4, with D maybe TRBD1 (6 bases). The CDR3 sequence is 19 residues long. V was clipped by 1 base and J by 0 bases, with 19 bases between them. Germline V gene lookup returns CDR1 MNHNS and CDR2 SASEGT. CDR3 coding DNA: TGTGCCAGCAGTGAAGGTGCAGGGGCCCACCTAGTAGCCAAAAACATTCAGTACTTC. Amino acids: CASSEGAGAHLVAKNIQYF.

This chain links TRBV13 with TRBJ1-5; the match to TRBD1 covers 8 bases. Losses at the gene ends were 8 bases for V and 6 bases for J; bases not matched to a gene: 9. Germline CDR1 and CDR2: PRHDT and FYEKMQ (reference sequence). The CDR3 covers 14 residues. CDR3 amino acids: CASRLQGDVQPQHF. The CDR3 nucleotides are TGTGCCAGCCGGCTACAGGGGGACGTTCAGCCCCAGCATTTT. The entire variable domain, with the rest obtained from reference TRBV13 and TRBJ1-5, is as follows: AAGVIQSPRHLIKEKRETATLKCYPIPRHDTVYWYQQGPGQDPQFLISFYEKMQSDKGSIPDRFSAQQFSDYHSELNMSSLELGDSALYFCASRLQGDVQPQHFGDGTRLSIL.